A selection of T cell receptor beta chains follows, all from one sample in a study of blood T cell repertoires in COVID-19. Method: immunoSEQ multiplex PCR; TCRdb's copy keeps in-frame clones and lacks some. The sample holds roughly 370,000 clones, about 86% seen once. Sequenced input: PBMCs or T cells enriched from blood (not recorded which). All receptors come from a woman aged 45 to 65 who had recovered from COVID-19. The CDR3 runs from the conserved cysteine through the conserved F or W. Fields, in order: J gene, V gene, clone size, D gene, CDR3 DNA, CDR3 protein. A D gene is named only where the DNA matches it firmly. Clone size appears in some rows only: once, few, many, or a class for an expanded clone.

TRBJ1-2,TRBV15,NA,TRBD1,TGTGCCACCTTATCCCGGACAGGGGATATCTATGGCTACACCTTC,CATLSRTGDIYGYTF
TRBJ1-4,TRBV27,NA,NA,TGTGCCAGCAGTTTATTAGGCAGCCCAAGGGGGAATGAAAAACTGTTTTTT,CASSLLGSPRGNEKLFF
TRBJ1-2,TRBV29-1,NA,TRBD1,TGCAGCGCCGGACAGGGGGGTTTTAACTATGGCTACACCTTC,CSAGQGGFNYGYTF
TRBJ1-5,TRBV18,NA,NA,TGTGCCAGCTCACTAGGACAGACGGGCAATCAGCCCCAGCATTTT,CASSLGQTGNQPQHF
TRBJ1-1,TRBV3-1/TRBV3-2,NA,TRBD1,TGTGCCAGCAGCCAACAGGGGGCTGAAGCTTTCTTT,CASSQQGAEAFF
TRBJ1-2,TRBV7-9,NA,NA,TGTGCCAGCAGCTTAGTTTCCGGGTTGGAGTATGGCTACACCTTC,CASSLVSGLEYGYTF
TRBJ1-2,TRBV20-1,NA,NA,TGCAGTTTTGGGAGGTTTGGCTACACCTTC,CSFGRFGYTF
TRBJ1-1,TRBV27,NA,NA,TGTGCCAGCAGTTTCCTTTTTGGCCTGGACACTGAAGCTTTCTTT,CASSFLFGLDTEAFF
TRBJ1-5,TRBV2,NA,NA,TGTGCCAGCGTTTTCGGAGGGAAAGGAGAGCCCCAGCATTTT,CASVFGGKGEPQHF
TRBJ1-4,TRBV27,NA,TRBD1,TGTGCCAGCAGAGGACGACAGGGGGCGACTGAAAAACTGTTTTTT,CASRGRQGATEKLFF
TRBJ1-3,TRBV18,NA,TRBD1,TGTGCCAGCTCACCGGAGGAGGGGGCCTACTCTGGAAACACCATATATTTT,CASSPEEGAYSGNTIYF
TRBJ1-1,TRBV7-9,NA,NA,TGTGCCAGCAGCTTAGTTGGCCCCTCGAACACTGAAGCTTTCTTT,CASSLVGPSNTEAFF
TRBJ1-1,TRBV5-1,NA,NA,TGCGCCAGCAGCTTCCGCCTGAGCACTGAAGCTTTCTTT,CASSFRLSTEAFF
TRBJ2-1,TRBV4-3,NA,TRBD2,TGCGCCAGCGGCAGCGGGACTAGCGGACCCCATTCCTACAATGAGCAGTTCTTC,CASGSGTSGPHSYNEQFF
TRBJ2-3,TRBV28,once,TRBD2,TGTGCCAGCAGTTTGCGCGGGGGGGCGGTGTATTTT,CASSLRGGAVYF
TRBJ2-1,TRBV7-9,NA,TRBD1,TGTGCCAGCAGCACAGGGGGTCCGCCGTACAATGAGCAGTTCTTC,CASSTGGPPYNEQFF
TRBJ1-4,TRBV7-2,NA,NA,TGTGCCAGCAGCTTAGAATCTCTCCGAGGGTTGGCAACTAATGAAAAACTGTTTTTT,CASSLESLRGLATNEKLFF
TRBJ1-1,TRBV5-1,NA,TRBD1,TGCGCCAGCGGGACGACAGGGAATTCTGAAGCTTTCTTT,CASGTTGNSEAFF
TRBJ2-7,TRBV3-1/TRBV3-2,NA,NA,TGTGCCAGCAGCACCTGGACAGAACACTACGAGCAGTACTTC,CASSTWTEHYEQYF
TRBJ2-1,TRBV30,NA,TRBD1,TGTGCCTGGTCCGGGACAGGGGGTGGCTATGAGCAGTTCTTC,CAWSGTGGGYEQFF
TRBJ1-2,TRBV15,NA,NA,TGTGCCACCAGCGGTACCTCGGGGGGAGACTATGGCTACACCTTC,CATSGTSGGDYGYTF
TRBJ2-1,TRBV5-4,NA,TRBD1,TGTGCCAGCAGCCAGGACAGGGGGTGGAATGAGCAGTTCTTC,CASSQDRGWNEQFF
TRBJ1-1,TRBV5-5,NA,NA,TGTGCCACTTCCCCAGGGACTCACACTGAAGCTTTCTTT,CATSPGTHTEAFF
TRBJ1-5,TRBV5-6,NA,NA,TGTGCCAGCAGCTTGATGATATGGGGAGGGGATCAGCCCCAGCATTTT,CASSLMIWGGDQPQHF
TRBJ1-2,TRBV7-2,NA,TRBD1,TGTGCCAGCAGGACCGGGACAGGGACCTATGGCTACACCTTC,CASRTGTGTYGYTF
TRBJ2-3,TRBV5-1,NA,TRBD2,TGCGCCCGCAGCCGGGGGGTGGGCTGTAGACTCGCGGATACGCAGTATTTT,CARSRGVGCRLADTQYF
TRBJ1-1,TRBV6-2/TRBV6-3,NA,TRBD1,TGTGCCAGCAGCGGTCACAGGGGGCAGAACACTGAAGCTTTCTTT,CASSGHRGQNTEAFF
TRBJ1-6,TRBV7-8,NA,TRBD1,TGTGCCAGCAGCTTACCGTGGGGGACAGGGGGCCCGAATTCACCCCTCCACTTT,CASSLPWGTGGPNSPLHF
TRBJ2-7,TRBV11-2,NA,TRBD1,TGTGCCAGCAGCTTAGATAAGGGGGCGTGGTACGAGCAGTACTTC,CASSLDKGAWYEQYF
TRBJ2-7,TRBV2,NA,NA,TGTGCCAGCACGGAGGGGTCCATCTACGAGCAGTACTTC,CASTEGSIYEQYF
TRBJ1-4,TRBV15,NA,NA,TGTGCCACCAGCAGAGAAGCAGGGGCAGGGGATGAAAAACTGTTTTTT,CATSREAGAGDEKLFF
TRBJ1-5,TRBV6-5,NA,NA,TGTGCCAGCAGACGCGACACGACTCAGCCCCAGCATTTT,CASRRDTTQPQHF
TRBJ1-2,TRBV7-9,NA,TRBD1,TGTGCCAGCAGCTTGGCCGGGACAGGGGTCGCTGGCTACACCTTC,CASSLAGTGVAGYTF
TRBJ1-4,TRBV28,NA,NA,TGTGCCAGCAGTTGGCAGGATAATGAAAAACTGTTTTTT,CASSWQDNEKLFF
TRBJ2-7,TRBV19,NA,TRBD1,TGTGCCAGTAGTAACCCAGGGACAGGTCTTTCCTACGAGCAGTACTTC,CASSNPGTGLSYEQYF
TRBJ1-4,TRBV30,NA,TRBD1,TGTGCCTGGTATCAGGGGGCCGGTGAAAAACTGTTTTTT,CAWYQGAGEKLFF
TRBJ1-5,TRBV24-1,NA,NA,TGTGCCACCAGTGATAAGAGGGGCAATCAGCCCCAGCATTTT,CATSDKRGNQPQHF